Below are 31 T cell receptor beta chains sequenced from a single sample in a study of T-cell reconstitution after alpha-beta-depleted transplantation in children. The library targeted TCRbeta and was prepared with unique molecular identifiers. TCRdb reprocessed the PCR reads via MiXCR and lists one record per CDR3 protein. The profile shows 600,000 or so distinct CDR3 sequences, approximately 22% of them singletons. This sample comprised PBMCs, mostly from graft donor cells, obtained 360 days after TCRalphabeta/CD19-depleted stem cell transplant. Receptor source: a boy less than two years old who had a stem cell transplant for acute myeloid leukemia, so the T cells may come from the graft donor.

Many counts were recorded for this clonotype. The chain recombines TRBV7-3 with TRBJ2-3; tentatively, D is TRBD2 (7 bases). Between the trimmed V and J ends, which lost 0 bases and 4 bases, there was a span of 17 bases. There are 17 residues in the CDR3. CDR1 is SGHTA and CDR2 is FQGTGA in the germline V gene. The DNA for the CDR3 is TGTGCCAGCAGCTTAACGGGGGGGGCCACTCACGCAGATACGCAGTATTTT. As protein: CASSLTGGATHADTQYF.

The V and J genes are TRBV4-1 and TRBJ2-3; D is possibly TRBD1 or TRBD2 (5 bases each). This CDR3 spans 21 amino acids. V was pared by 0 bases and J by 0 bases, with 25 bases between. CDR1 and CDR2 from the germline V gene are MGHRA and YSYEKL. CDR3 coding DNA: TGCGCCAGCAGCCAAGACCGGGGCAGCAGATCCCCCACTTCTAGCACAGATACGCAGTATTTT. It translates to CASSQDRGSRSPTSSTDTQYF.

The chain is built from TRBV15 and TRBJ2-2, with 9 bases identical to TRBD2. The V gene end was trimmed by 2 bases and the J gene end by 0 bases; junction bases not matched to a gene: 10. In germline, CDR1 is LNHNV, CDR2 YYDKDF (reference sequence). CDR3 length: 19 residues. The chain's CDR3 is CATSRKLAGAASNTGELFF. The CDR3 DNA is TGTGCCACCAGCAGAAAATTAGCGGGGGCCGCCTCGAACACCGGGGAGCTGTTTTTT.

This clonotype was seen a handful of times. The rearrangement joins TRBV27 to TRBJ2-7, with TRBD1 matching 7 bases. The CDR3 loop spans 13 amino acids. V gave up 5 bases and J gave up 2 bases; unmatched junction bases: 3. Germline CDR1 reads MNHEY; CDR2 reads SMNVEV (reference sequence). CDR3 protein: CASSNGQAYEQYF. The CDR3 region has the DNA TGTGCCAGCAGTAACGGACAGGCCTACGAGCAGTACTTC.

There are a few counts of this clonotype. CDR3 protein: CASSEDWPSDEQFF. CDR3 sequence (DNA): TGTGCCAGCAGCGAGGACTGGCCATCAGATGAGCAGTTCTTC. The chain recombines TRBV9 with TRBJ2-1, with D perhaps matching TRBD2 (5 bases). This CDR3 has 14 amino acids. In germline, CDR1 is SGDLS, CDR2 YYNGEE. Between the trimmed V and J ends, which lost 3 bases and 8 bases, there was a span of 15 bases.

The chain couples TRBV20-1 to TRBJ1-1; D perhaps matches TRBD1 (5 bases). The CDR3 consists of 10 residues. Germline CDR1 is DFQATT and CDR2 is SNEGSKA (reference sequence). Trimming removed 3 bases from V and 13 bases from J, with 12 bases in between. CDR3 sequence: CSARGGLDFF. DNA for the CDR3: TGCAGTGCTAGGGGGGGGTTAGATTTCTTT.

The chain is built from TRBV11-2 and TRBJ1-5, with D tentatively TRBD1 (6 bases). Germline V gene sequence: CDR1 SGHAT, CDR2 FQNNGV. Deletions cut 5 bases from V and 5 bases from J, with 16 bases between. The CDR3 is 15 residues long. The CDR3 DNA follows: TGTGCCAGCAGCCCTACAGGGTGGGGGGATCAGCCCCAGCATTTT. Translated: CASSPTGWGDQPQHF.

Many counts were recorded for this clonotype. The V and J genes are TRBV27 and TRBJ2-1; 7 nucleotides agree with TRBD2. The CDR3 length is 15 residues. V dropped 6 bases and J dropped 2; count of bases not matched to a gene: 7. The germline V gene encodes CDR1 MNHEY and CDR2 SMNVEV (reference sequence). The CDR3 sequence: CASSLTGGPYNEQFF. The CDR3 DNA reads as TGTGCCAGCAGCTTAACGGGGGGTCCCTACAATGAGCAGTTCTTC.

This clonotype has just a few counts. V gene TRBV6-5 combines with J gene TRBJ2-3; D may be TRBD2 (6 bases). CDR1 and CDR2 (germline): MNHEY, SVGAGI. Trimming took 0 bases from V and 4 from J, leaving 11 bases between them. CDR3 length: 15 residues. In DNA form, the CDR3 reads TGTGCCAGCAGTTACTCAAGACTAGTGGCAGATACGCAGTATTTT. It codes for CASSYSRLVADTQYF.

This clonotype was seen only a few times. The DNA of the CDR3 is TGCAGTGCTGCTCACCTTACTAGCGGGGTCACAGATACGCAGTATTTT. This codes for CSAAHLTSGVTDTQYF. The V and J genes are TRBV20-1 and TRBJ2-3; the match to TRBD2 covers 10 bases. J gave up 2 bases and V 5 bases, and 10 bases lay outside the gene matches. The CDR3 sequence is 16 residues long. Germline assignment: CDR1 DFQATT and CDR2 SNEGSKA (reference sequence).

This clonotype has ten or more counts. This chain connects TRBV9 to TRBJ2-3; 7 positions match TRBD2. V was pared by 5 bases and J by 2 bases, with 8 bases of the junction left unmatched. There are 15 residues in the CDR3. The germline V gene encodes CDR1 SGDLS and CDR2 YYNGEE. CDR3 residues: CASSGYGGTTDTQYF. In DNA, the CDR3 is TGTGCCAGCAGTGGATACGGGGGGACCACAGATACGCAGTATTTT.

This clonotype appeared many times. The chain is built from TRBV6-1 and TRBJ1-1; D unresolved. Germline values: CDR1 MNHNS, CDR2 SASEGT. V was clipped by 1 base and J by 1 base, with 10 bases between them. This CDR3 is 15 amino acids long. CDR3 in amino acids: CASSEGRSGNTEAFF. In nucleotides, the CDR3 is TGTGCCAGCAGTGAAGGCAGGTCAGGGAACACTGAAGCTTTCTTT.

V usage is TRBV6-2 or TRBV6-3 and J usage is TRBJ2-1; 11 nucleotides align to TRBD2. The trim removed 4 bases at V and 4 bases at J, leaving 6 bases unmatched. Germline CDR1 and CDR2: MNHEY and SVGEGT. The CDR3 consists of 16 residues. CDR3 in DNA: TGTGCCAGCAGTTCGAGACTAGCGGGACCATACAATGAGCAGTTCTTC. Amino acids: CASSSRLAGPYNEQFF.

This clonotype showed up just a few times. CDR3 nucleotide sequence: TGCGCCAGCAGCCAGGGGACTAGTGGATACAATGAGCAGTTCTTC. It translates to CASSQGTSGYNEQFF. The chain has TRBV5-1 and TRBJ2-1; 8 bases fit TRBD2. Looked up from germline, CDR1 is SGHRS and CDR2 is YFSETQ. Germline trimming cut 4 bases from V and 4 bases from J; bases unmatched to any gene: 7. The CDR3 covers 15 residues.

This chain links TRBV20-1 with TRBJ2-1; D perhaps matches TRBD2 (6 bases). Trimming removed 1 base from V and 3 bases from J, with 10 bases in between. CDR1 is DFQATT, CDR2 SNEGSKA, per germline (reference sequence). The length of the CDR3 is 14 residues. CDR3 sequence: CSARASENYNEQFF. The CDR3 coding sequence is TGCAGTGCTAGAGCTAGCGAGAACTACAATGAGCAGTTCTTC.

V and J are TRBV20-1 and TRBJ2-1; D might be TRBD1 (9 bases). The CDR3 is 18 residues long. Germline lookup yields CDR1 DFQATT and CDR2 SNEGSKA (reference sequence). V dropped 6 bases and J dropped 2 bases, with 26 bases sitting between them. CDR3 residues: CSAQNRGLSGGAYNEQFF. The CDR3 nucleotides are TGCAGTGCGCAAAACAGGGGGCTTTCCGGGGGGGCCTACAATGAGCAGTTCTTC.

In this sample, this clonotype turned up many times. The DNA of the CDR3 is TGCAGTCGGGACAGAACTGGCACTGAAGCTTTCTTT. It encodes CSRDRTGTEAFF. This chain connects TRBV20-1 to TRBJ1-1; 7 bases agree with TRBD1. Germline V gene data show CDR1 as DFQATT and CDR2 as SNEGSKA (reference sequence). V lost 8 bases and J lost 4; bases outside the gene matches: 7. This CDR3 contains 12 residues.

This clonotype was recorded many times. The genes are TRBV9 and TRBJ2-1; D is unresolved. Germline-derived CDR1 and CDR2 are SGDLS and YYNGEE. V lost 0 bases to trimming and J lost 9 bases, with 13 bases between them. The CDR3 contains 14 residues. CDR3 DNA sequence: TGTGCCAGCAGCGTAGACTGGGGTCCCAGTGAGCAGTTCTTC. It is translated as CASSVDWGPSEQFF.

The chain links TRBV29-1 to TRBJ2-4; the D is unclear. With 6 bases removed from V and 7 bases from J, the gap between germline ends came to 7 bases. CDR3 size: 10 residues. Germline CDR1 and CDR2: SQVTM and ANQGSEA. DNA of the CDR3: TGCAGCGTCGAGGATAACATTCAGTACTTC. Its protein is CSVEDNIQYF.

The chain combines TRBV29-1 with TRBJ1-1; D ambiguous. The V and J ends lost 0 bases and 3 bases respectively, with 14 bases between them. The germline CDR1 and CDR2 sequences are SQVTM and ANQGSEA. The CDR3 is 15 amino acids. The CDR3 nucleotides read TGCAGCGTTGAAGATCCCCCCCCTGTGGACACTGAAGCTTTCTTT. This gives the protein CSVEDPPPVDTEAFF.

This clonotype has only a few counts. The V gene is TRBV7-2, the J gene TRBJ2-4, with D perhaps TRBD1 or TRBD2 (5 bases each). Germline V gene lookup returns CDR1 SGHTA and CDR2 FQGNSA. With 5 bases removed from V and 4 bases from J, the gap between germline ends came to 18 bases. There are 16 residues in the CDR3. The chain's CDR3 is CASSPLGLGDKNIQYF. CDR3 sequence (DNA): TGTGCCAGCAGCCCTCTCGGGCTGGGGGATAAAAACATTCAGTACTTC.

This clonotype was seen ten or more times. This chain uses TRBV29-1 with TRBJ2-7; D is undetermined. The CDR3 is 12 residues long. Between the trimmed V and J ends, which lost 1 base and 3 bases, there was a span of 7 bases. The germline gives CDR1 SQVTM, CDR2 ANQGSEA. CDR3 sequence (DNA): TGCAGCGTTGAAGCGGCAGACTACGAGCAGTACTTC. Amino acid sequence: CSVEAADYEQYF.

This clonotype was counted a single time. The CDR3 region has the DNA TGCAGTGCTAGAGATCATCCCAGCCTGTTGGAGACCCAGTACTTC. It encodes CSARDHPSLLETQYF. The chain joins TRBV20-1 to TRBJ2-5; D unclear. The CDR3 loop spans 15 amino acids. Germline V gene data show CDR1 as DFQATT and CDR2 as SNEGSKA (reference sequence). V lost 0 bases and J lost 5, with 16 bases in between.

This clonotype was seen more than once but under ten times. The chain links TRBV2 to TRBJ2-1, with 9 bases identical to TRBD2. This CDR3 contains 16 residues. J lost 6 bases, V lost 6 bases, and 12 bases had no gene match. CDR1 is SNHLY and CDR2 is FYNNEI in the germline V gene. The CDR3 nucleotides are TGTGCCAGCAGAGCTCCGAGCGGGGGGCCACCCAATGAGCAGTTCTTC. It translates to CASRAPSGGPPNEQFF.

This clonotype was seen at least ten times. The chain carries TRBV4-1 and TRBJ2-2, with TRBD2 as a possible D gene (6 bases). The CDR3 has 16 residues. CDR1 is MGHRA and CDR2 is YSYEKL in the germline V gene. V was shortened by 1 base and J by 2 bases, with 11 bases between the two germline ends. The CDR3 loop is CASSQGGVPNTGELFF. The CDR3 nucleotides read TGCGCCAGCAGCCAAGGGGGGGTACCAAACACCGGGGAGCTGTTTTTT.

CDR3 nucleotides: TGCGCCAGCAGCACTCTAGCGGGGGGCGTTCTTCATGAGCAGTTCTTC. Translation gives CASSTLAGGVLHEQFF. V gene TRBV4-3 combines with J gene TRBJ2-1; 11 nucleotides agree with TRBD2. The germline V gene has CDR1 LGHNA and CDR2 YSLEER. This CDR3 comprises 16 residues. Trimming cost V 5 bases and J 8 bases; bases outside gene matches: 11.

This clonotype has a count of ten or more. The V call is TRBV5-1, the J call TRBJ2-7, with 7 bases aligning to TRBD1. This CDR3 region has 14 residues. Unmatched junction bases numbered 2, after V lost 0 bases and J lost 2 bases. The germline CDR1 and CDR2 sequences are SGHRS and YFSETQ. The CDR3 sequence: CASSLDGQAYEQYV. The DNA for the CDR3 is TGCGCCAGCAGCTTGGATGGACAGGCCTACGAGCAGTACGTC.

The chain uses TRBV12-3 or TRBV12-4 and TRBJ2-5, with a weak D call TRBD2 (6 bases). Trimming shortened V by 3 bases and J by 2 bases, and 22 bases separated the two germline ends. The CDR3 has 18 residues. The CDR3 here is CASSFRGSLAGSQETQYF. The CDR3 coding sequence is TGTGCCAGCAGTTTTCGGGGTTCGTTGGCGGGGTCTCAAGAGACCCAGTACTTC.

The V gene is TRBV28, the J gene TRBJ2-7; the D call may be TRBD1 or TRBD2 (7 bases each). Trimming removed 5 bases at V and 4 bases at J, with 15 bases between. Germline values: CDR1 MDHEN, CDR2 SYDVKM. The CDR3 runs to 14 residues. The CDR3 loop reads CASSPQGGRYEQYV. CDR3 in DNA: TGTGCCAGCAGTCCCCAGGGGGGGAGGTACGAGCAGTACGTC.

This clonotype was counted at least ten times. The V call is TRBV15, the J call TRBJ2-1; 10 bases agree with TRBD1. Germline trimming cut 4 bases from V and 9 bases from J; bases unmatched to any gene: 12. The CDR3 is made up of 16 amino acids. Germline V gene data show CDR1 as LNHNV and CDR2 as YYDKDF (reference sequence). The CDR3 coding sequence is TGTGCCACCAGCATAGACCGGGACAGGGGAAGGGGTGAGCAGTTCTTC. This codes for CATSIDRDRGRGEQFF.

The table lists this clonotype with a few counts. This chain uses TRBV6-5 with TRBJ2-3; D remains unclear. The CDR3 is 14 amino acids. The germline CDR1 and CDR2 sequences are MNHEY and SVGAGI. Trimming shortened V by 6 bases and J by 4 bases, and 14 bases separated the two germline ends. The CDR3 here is CASSLLYRADTQYF. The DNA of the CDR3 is TGTGCCAGCAGCTTGCTCTACCGAGCAGATACGCAGTATTTT.